Each of the 13 T cell receptor beta chains below was sequenced from the same sample in a study of patients and donors after allogeneic stem cell transplantation. TCRdb recomputed calls from the RT-PCR reads with MiXCR, one row per CDR3 protein. The data contain roughly 1,500 distinct CDR3 sequences, 25% to 35% of them singletons. The material sequenced was blood, either unsorted or a sorted T cell fraction (not recorded which). These receptors all come from a human donor who was either an allogeneic HSCT recipient or a stem cell or donor lymphocyte infusion donor (not recorded which). It is not recorded whose cells these are; they may come from a transplant donor.

The chain combines TRBV30 with TRBJ1-2; no clear D. With 3 bases removed from V and 2 bases from J, the gap between germline ends came to 7 bases. Germline loops: CDR1 GTSNPN, CDR2 SVGIG (reference sequence). CDR3 size: 12 residues. The CDR3 is CAWRGLNYGYTF. DNA of the CDR3: TGTGCCTGGAGAGGGCTAAACTATGGCTACACCTTC.

This sequence joins TRBV10-3 and TRBJ2-5; either TRBD1 or TRBD2 may supply D (5 bases each). Germline V CDR1 and CDR2: ENHRY, SYGVKD. The CDR3 runs 11 residues. V shed 6 bases and J shed 5 bases, with 7 bases lying between them. The DNA for the CDR3 is TGTGCCATCAGAGGGGAGGAGACCCAGTACTTC. It translates to CAIRGEETQYF.

The chain links TRBV5-5 to TRBJ2-1; D is perhaps TRBD2 (6 bases). The germline V gene has CDR1 SGHKS and CDR2 YYEKEE (reference sequence). This CDR3 is built from 15 residues. V gave up 0 bases and J gave up 2 bases, with 9 bases separating them. The CDR3 is CASSLELAAYNEQFF. The CDR3 region has the DNA TGTGCCAGCAGCTTGGAACTAGCCGCCTACAATGAGCAGTTCTTC.

This rearrangement joins TRBV19 to TRBJ1-6; TRBD1 agrees at 7 bases. The V gene end was trimmed by 4 bases and the J gene end by 9 bases; junction bases not matched to a gene: 9. CDR1 and CDR2 from the germline V gene are LNHDA and SQIVND (reference sequence). There are 15 residues in the CDR3. This CDR3 is CASSNGDRESSPLHF. In nucleotides, the CDR3 is TGTGCCAGTAGTAACGGTGACAGGGAAAGTTCACCCCTCCACTTT.

The chain carries TRBV5-1 and TRBJ2-1; D gene unclear. Germline loops: CDR1 SGHRS, CDR2 YFSETQ. The CDR3 runs 14 residues. The V and J ends lost 5 bases and 9 bases respectively, with 18 bases between them. In DNA, the CDR3 is TGCGCCAGCAGAATCGGCGTCGGAAGGAGTGAGCAGTTCTTC. Its translation is CASRIGVGRSEQFF.

This clonotype was seen only a few times. This chain connects TRBV29-1 to TRBJ2-7; D remains unclear. Trimming shortened V by 3 bases and J by 0 bases, and 6 bases separated the two germline ends. The CDR3 runs to 12 residues. The germline V gene encodes CDR1 SQVTM and CDR2 ANQGSEA. The CDR3 nucleotides read TGCAGCGTTGAGGACGGCTCCTACGAGCAGTACTTC. It translates to CSVEDGSYEQYF.

The chain carries TRBV12-3 or TRBV12-4 and TRBJ2-1, with TRBD2 identical over 10 bases. This CDR3 comprises 15 residues. V trimming: 5 bases; J trimming: 9 bases; junction bases outside the gene matches: 10. The CDR3 region has the DNA TGTGCCAGCAGTCTCACTAGCGGGAAGAGGACTGAGCAGTTCTTC. It codes for CASSLTSGKRTEQFF.

This clonotype has more than one count but fewer than ten. V gene TRBV12-3 or TRBV12-4 combines with J gene TRBJ2-1; D is undetermined. This CDR3 spans 12 amino acids. The germline V and J ends were trimmed by 7 bases and 7 bases, with 11 bases remaining between them. Here the CDR3 DNA reads TGTGCCAGCACCCAGATGGGGAATGAGCAGTTCTTC. Its translation is CASTQMGNEQFF.

The chain couples TRBV30 to TRBJ1-1; the match to TRBD1 covers 7 bases. With V trimmed by 3 bases and J by 1 base, 2 bases remained unmatched. The germline V gene has CDR1 GTSNPN and CDR2 SVGIG (reference sequence). The CDR3 has 13 amino acids. CDR3 coding DNA: TGTGCCTGGAGGGGGGACAGGAACACTGAAGCTTTCTTT. It specifies CAWRGDRNTEAFF.

As for this clonotype: At one of its ends the junction is not consistent with the germline gene, which may arise from a read error. The chain couples TRBV6-5 to TRBJ2-7; D is unclear. The CDR3 is 13 residues long. From germline, CDR1 is MNHEY and CDR2 SVGAGI. CDR3 nucleotides: TGTGCCAGCAGAACCGAAGGAACCTACAAGCAGTACTTC. As protein: CASRTEGTYKQYF.

This clonotype was counted between two and nine times. The germline gene is not matched at one end of the junction; a read error may be the cause. The J gene is TRBJ2-5, the V gene TRBV7-7, with D possibly matching TRBD1 (6 bases). The CDR3 consists of 14 residues. Germline CDR1 SSHAT, CDR2 FNYEAQ (reference sequence). In nucleotides, the CDR3 is TGTGCTAGCAGCTACCGTACAGGGTTGCAGACCCAGTACTTC. It specifies CASSYRTGLQTQYF.

This clonotype came up a few times. The CDR3 reads CASSIDRDYGYTF. In nucleotides, the CDR3 is TGTGCCAGCAGCATTGACAGGGACTATGGCTACACCTTC. The chain is built from TRBV28 and TRBJ1-2, with 7 bases lining up with TRBD1. This CDR3 spans 13 amino acids. Germline trimming cut 6 bases from V and 3 bases from J; bases unmatched to any gene: 4. The germline gives CDR1 MDHEN, CDR2 SYDVKM.

This clonotype appeared a few times. This chain uses TRBV20-1 with TRBJ2-4; 8 bases agree with TRBD2. This CDR3 region has 14 residues. Germline assignment: CDR1 DFQATT and CDR2 SNEGSKA (reference sequence). The CDR3 is CRTSEQEAKNIQYF. In nucleotides, the CDR3 is TGCAGGACTAGCGAGCAAGAAGCCAAAAACATTCAGTACTTC.